This TCR beta chain was documented in a study of T cells in Graves' hyperthyroidism and ophthalmopathy. General study points: A model of 13 V-J features distinguished ophthalmopathy from stable hyperthyroidism.

This clonotype was found many times. Its antigen is still unknown. The study based diagnoses on clinical symptoms, serum thyroxine and TRAb, thyroid ultrasound and orbital computed tomography. Deletions cut 7 bases from V and 6 bases from J, with 9 bases between. Germline V lookup: CDR1 SQVTM, CDR2 ANQGSEA. The CDR3 totals 11 residues. From RNA transcripts, TCR beta CDR3 regions were amplified. With the HTBI primer set, the TCR CDR3 went through a first round of RT-PCR. TCRdb recomputed calls from the multiplex PCR reads with MiXCR, one row per CDR3 protein. The sample lists more than 150,000 distinct CDR3 sequences, 15% to 20% occurring once.

This chain uses TRBV29-1 with TRBJ1-4; D unclear. Sequencing input: blood. This TCR derives from a woman between 50 and 59 years old with Graves' hyperthyroidism. As DNA, the CDR3 is TGCAGCGCTGCAGTCGATGAAAAACTGTTTTTT. It yields the protein CSAAVDEKLFF.